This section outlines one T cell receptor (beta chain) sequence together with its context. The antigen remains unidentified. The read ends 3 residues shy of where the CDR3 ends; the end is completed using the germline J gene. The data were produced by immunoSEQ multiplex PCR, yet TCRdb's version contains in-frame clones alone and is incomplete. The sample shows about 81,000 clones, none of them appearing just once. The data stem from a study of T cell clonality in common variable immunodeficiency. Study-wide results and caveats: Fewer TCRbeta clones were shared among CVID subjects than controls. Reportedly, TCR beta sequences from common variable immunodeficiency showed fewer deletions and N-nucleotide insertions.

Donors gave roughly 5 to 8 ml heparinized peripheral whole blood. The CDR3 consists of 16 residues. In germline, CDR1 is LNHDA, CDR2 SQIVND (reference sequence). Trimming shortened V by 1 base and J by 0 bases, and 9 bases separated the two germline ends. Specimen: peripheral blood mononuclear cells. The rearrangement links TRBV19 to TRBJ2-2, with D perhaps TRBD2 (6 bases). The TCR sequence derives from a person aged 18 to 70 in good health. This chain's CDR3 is CASSIVGGANTGELFF. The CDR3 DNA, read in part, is TGTGCCAGTAGTATAGTCGGCGGGGCGAACACCGGGGAG.